The source of this T cell receptor (beta chain) is a study of control samples from healthy donors and cancer patients. Only in-frame clones appear in the TCRdb table, and some are missing; sequencing was by immunoSEQ multiplex PCR. The sample contains over 100,000 clones, roughly 90% of which appear only once. This CDR3 spans 13 amino acids. Germline V gene lookup returns CDR1 MDHEN and CDR2 SYDVKM. The germline V and J ends were trimmed by 6 bases and 5 bases, with 13 bases remaining between them. This TCR came from a man in his forties in good health. The chain combines TRBV28 with TRBJ2-5; TRBD2 might be the D (6 bases). Sequencing was carried out using blood. CDR3 loop: CASRLASYETQYF. The DNA of the CDR3 is TGTGCCAGCAGACTAGCCTCTTACGAGACCCAGTACTTC.